The 22 T cell receptor beta chains below were found in one sample sequenced in a study of T-cell reconstitution after alpha-beta-depleted transplantation in children. A library of TCRbeta sequences, prepared with unique molecular identifiers, was generated. TCRdb re-derived calls from the PCR reads in MiXCR, one entry per CDR3 protein. The table has about 640,000 distinct CDR3 sequences, 15% to 20% seen once. The starting material was PBMCs from the stem cell graft donor, obtained from the stem cell graft. These receptors were collected from a human donor who donated a stem cell graft to a child with acute myeloid leukemia.

This clonotype was counted between two and nine times. A much bigger clone sits one base away, suggesting this may be a read error. The genes are TRBV5-8 and TRBJ1-1, with D unresolved. Trimming pared 5 bases from V and 1 base from J, leaving 9 bases between. Germline V lookup: CDR1 SGHTS, CDR2 YDEGEE. This CDR3 is 13 amino acids long. The CDR3 DNA follows: TGTGCCAGCAGGCCTAGAGGGAACACTGAAGCTTTCTTT. Amino acids: CASRPRGNTEAFF.

This clonotype was counted only a few times. V is TRBV29-1 and J is TRBJ1-1, with 11 bases aligning to TRBD1. The CDR3 sequence is 14 residues long. After removal of 6 bases from V and 3 bases from J, the junction contained 6 bases not matched to a gene. The germline CDR1 and CDR2 sequences are SQVTM and ANQGSEA. For the CDR3, the DNA is TGCAGCGTCCTTGGACAGGGGGCCCACACTGAAGCTTTCTTT. It is translated as CSVLGQGAHTEAFF. The full variable domain, with the rest looked up from reference TRBV29-1 and TRBJ1-1, is SAVISQKPSRDICQRGTSLTIQCQVDSQVTMMFWYRQQPGQSLTLIATANQGSEATYESGFVIDKFPISRPNLTFSTLTVSNMSPEDSSIYLCSVLGQGAHTEAFFGQGTRLTVV.

This clonotype came up many times. The chain recombines TRBV7-2 with TRBJ1-2; no reliable D call. This CDR3 comprises 14 residues. CDR1 and CDR2 from the germline V gene are SGHTA and FQGNSA. V lost 2 bases to trimming and J lost 4 bases, with 11 bases between them. CDR3: CASSLREGSYGYTF. The CDR3 bases are TGTGCCAGCAGCTTAAGGGAAGGGTCCTATGGCTACACCTTC.

This clonotype was detected many times. The CDR3 region has the DNA TGTGCCATCGCCCTCGGGACAGGGGACACTGAAGCTTTCTTT. Amino acids: CAIALGTGDTEAFF. The V and J genes are TRBV10-3 and TRBJ1-1; 10 positions match TRBD1. CDR1 is ENHRY and CDR2 is SYGVKD in the germline V gene. With 8 bases clipped from V and 3 bases from J, the junction kept 6 bases outside the gene matches. The CDR3 is 14 residues long.

V and J are TRBV2 and TRBJ2-7; 7 bases agree with TRBD1. The CDR3 consists of 13 residues. Trimming removed 6 bases from V and 2 bases from J; junction bases left unmatched: 4. From germline, CDR1 is SNHLY and CDR2 FYNNEI. The CDR3 bases are TGTGCCAGCAGCGGGACAGTGACCTACGAGCAGTACTTC. It encodes CASSGTVTYEQYF.

This chain links TRBV20-1 with TRBJ2-5; 10 bases agree with TRBD1. The germline V gene encodes CDR1 DFQATT and CDR2 SNEGSKA (reference sequence). CDR3 length: 17 amino acids. Trimming at V came to 3 bases and at J to 5 bases, leaving 15 bases not matched to a gene. The CDR3 DNA reads as TGCAGTGCTAGCAGGGGACAGGGGCATATGTTGAAGGAGACCCAGTACTTC. Translation: CSASRGQGHMLKETQYF.

In this sample, this clonotype turned up many times. The gene calls are TRBV13 and TRBJ1-6, with D possibly TRBD1 on 6 matching bases. This CDR3 has 17 amino acids. Germline CDR1 is PRHDT and CDR2 is FYEKMQ (reference sequence). V was cut by 0 bases and J by 9 bases, with 18 bases left in between. The CDR3 is CASSLGRSTGGGSPLHF. The DNA for the CDR3 is TGTGCCAGCAGCTTAGGCCGTTCGACAGGCGGCGGTTCACCCCTCCACTTT.

The genes are TRBV5-6 and TRBJ2-1; D may be TRBD1 or TRBD2 (6 bases each). Trimming took 7 bases from V and 0 from J, leaving 14 bases between them. Per germline, CDR1 SGHDT and CDR2 YYEEEE. The CDR3 totals 15 residues. In DNA, the CDR3 is TGTGCCAGCTCGGGGGCACCGAGCTCCTACAATGAGCAGTTCTTC. Translated: CASSGAPSSYNEQFF. The variable domain in full, completed from reference TRBV5-6 and TRBJ2-1, reads DAGVTQSPTHLIKTRGQQVTLRCSPKSGHDTVSWYQQALGQGPQFIFQYYEEEERQRGNFPDRFSGHQFPNYSSELNVNALLLGDSALYLCASSGAPSSYNEQFFGPGTRLTVL.

This clonotype was seen many times. The CDR3 protein is CSARSGGNTQYF. Written as DNA, the CDR3 is TGCAGTGCTAGGTCCGGCGGGAATACGCAGTATTTT. The gene calls are TRBV20-1 and TRBJ2-3, with D perhaps matching TRBD2 (6 bases). Germline CDR1 DFQATT, CDR2 SNEGSKA (reference sequence). V was cut by 3 bases and J by 7 bases, with 11 bases left in between. This CDR3 is 12 amino acids long.

This clonotype came up once. This may be a read error: a much more frequent sequence differs by one nucleotide. V gene TRBV10-3 combines with J gene TRBJ2-4; D gene unclear. The CDR3 sequence is 15 residues long. Germline V CDR1 and CDR2: ENHRY, SYGVKD. The CDR3 protein is CASSENNLAKNIQYF. DNA for the CDR3: TGTGCCAGCAGTGAGAACAATTTAGCCAAAAACATTCAGTACTTC.

The V and J genes are TRBV6-1 and TRBJ2-3, with 7 bases fitting TRBD1. V lost 5 bases to trimming and J lost 2 bases; unmatched junction nucleotides: 7. The CDR3 sequence is 15 residues long. Germline CDR1 and CDR2: MNHNS and SASEGT. As DNA, the CDR3 is TGTGCCAGCAGTCGGAACAGGGGTCCCACAGATACGCAGTATTTT. It is translated as CASSRNRGPTDTQYF.

The CDR3 DNA follows: TGTGCCAGCAGCAAGCCCAATGAACCGCTAGCGGGGGGAACTAAGGCCTACGAGCAGTACTTC. Translated, it gives CASSKPNEPLAGGTKAYEQYF. J is TRBJ2-7 and V is TRBV11-2, with TRBD2 matching 11 bases. Germline V lookup: CDR1 SGHAT, CDR2 FQNNGV. This CDR3 region has 21 residues. The V and J ends lost 5 bases and 2 bases, in that order; junction bases with no gene match: 23.

This sequence joins TRBV27 and TRBJ2-3; D tentatively reads TRBD1 or TRBD2 (6 bases each). CDR3 length: 15 amino acids. The ends were cut back, 7 bases at V and 2 bases at J, with 16 bases in the middle. The germline gives CDR1 MNHEY, CDR2 SMNVEV (reference sequence). CDR3 amino acids: CASNQWGANTDTQYF. The CDR3 DNA is TGTGCCAGCAATCAGTGGGGGGCGAACACAGATACGCAGTATTTT.

This clonotype was counted ten times or more. This chain connects TRBV20-1 to TRBJ2-7; 7 bases align to TRBD2. The CDR3 runs 15 residues. Germline values: CDR1 DFQATT, CDR2 SNEGSKA (reference sequence). After removal of 0 bases from V and 0 bases from J, the junction contained 5 bases not matched to a gene. CDR3 amino acids: CSARDREDPSYEQYF. CDR3 nucleotide sequence: TGCAGTGCTAGAGATCGGGAGGACCCCTCCTACGAGCAGTACTTC.

This clonotype occurred a few times. The J gene is TRBJ2-3, the V gene TRBV5-1, with a possible D match to TRBD2 (6 bases). The CDR3 is 17 residues long. Trimming cost V 2 bases and J 3 bases, with 19 bases left between them. The germline gives CDR1 SGHRS, CDR2 YFSETQ. CDR3: CASSLPGEIKRTDTQYF. DNA of the CDR3: TGCGCCAGCAGCTTACCGGGAGAGATTAAGAGGACAGATACGCAGTATTTT.

V usage is TRBV20-1 and J usage is TRBJ1-2; 8 bases line up with TRBD1. Losses at the gene ends were 1 base for V and 2 bases for J; bases not matched to a gene: 12. CDR1 is DFQATT and CDR2 is SNEGSKA in the germline V gene (reference sequence). The CDR3 length is 17 residues. CDR3 in amino acids: CSARAPDRGYVNYGYTF. The CDR3 nucleotides are TGCAGTGCTAGAGCCCCCGACAGGGGTTACGTCAACTATGGCTACACCTTC.

This clonotype was seen many times. This rearrangement joins TRBV5-1 to TRBJ1-1; D gene ambiguous. V was clipped by 7 bases and J by 1 base, with 11 bases between them. There are 13 residues in the CDR3. Looked up from germline, CDR1 is SGHRS and CDR2 is YFSETQ. The CDR3 DNA sequence: TGCGCCAGCGGTTCCGGGAGGAACACTGAAGCTTTCTTT. It codes for CASGSGRNTEAFF.

This clonotype came up a few times. This chain connects TRBV7-9 to TRBJ2-7; no firm D call. Trimming removed 4 bases at V and 6 bases at J, with 16 bases between. Germline CDR1 is SEHNR and CDR2 is FQNEAQ (reference sequence). CDR3 length: 14 amino acids. The CDR3 sequence is CASSSGRNPLEQYF. The DNA for the CDR3 is TGTGCCAGCAGCTCCGGACGGAACCCCCTCGAGCAGTACTTC.

This chain uses TRBV28 with TRBJ1-5; TRBD1 is a possible D gene (6 bases). The CDR3 is 14 residues long. V dropped 7 bases and J dropped 9 bases, with 19 bases sitting between them. CDR1 is MDHEN and CDR2 is SYDVKM in the germline V gene. For the CDR3, the DNA is TGTGCCAGCAATCAAGGATCACAGGGAAGGCCCCAGCATTTT. It encodes CASNQGSQGRPQHF.

This clonotype was picked up many times. The chain recombines TRBV5-1 with TRBJ2-5; perhaps TRBD2 as D (5 bases). The germline V and J ends were trimmed by 4 bases and 3 bases, with 16 bases remaining between them. The CDR3 extends over 15 amino acids. Germline assignment: CDR1 SGHRS and CDR2 YFSETQ. Here the CDR3 DNA reads TGCGCCAGCAGCCCCGCAGTTGGACTCGAAGAGACCCAGTACTTC. Residues: CASSPAVGLEETQYF.

V is TRBV12-3 or TRBV12-4 and J is TRBJ2-7, with D perhaps matching TRBD2 (6 bases). This CDR3 has 14 amino acids. With 5 bases removed from V and 2 bases from J, the gap between germline ends came to 13 bases. For the CDR3, the DNA is TGTGCCAGCAGTCAGGGACTGCTGGCCTACGAGCAGTACTTC. It specifies CASSQGLLAYEQYF.

The chain joins TRBV12-3 or TRBV12-4 to TRBJ2-7; 7 bases are shared with TRBD1. The CDR3 spans 14 residues. V shed 4 bases and J 4 bases; nucleotides not matched to a gene: 7. CDR3 nucleotides: TGTGCCAGCAGTTATAACAGGGGATTTTACGAGCAGTACTTC. Amino acid sequence: CASSYNRGFYEQYF.